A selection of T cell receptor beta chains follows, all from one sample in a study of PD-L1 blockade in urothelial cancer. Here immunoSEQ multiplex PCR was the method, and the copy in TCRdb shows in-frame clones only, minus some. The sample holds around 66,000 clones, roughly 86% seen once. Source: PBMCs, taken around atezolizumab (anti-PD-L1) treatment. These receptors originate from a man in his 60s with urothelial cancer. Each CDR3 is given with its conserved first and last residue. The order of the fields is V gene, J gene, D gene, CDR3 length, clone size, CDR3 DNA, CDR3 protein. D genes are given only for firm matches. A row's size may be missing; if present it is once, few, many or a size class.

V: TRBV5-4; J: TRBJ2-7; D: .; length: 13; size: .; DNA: TGTGCCAGCAGCCAAGGGGGACGTTACGAGCAGTACTTC; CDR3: CASSQGGRYEQYF
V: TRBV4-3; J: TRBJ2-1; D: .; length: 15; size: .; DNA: TGCGCCAGCAGCCAAGATGGGCTCCGATACAATGAGCAGTTCTTC; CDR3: CASSQDGLRYNEQFF
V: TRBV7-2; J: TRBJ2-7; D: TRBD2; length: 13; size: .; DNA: TGTGCCAGCAGCTCCACTAGCGGGAGCCACCGTACTTTC; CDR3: CASSSTSGSHRTF
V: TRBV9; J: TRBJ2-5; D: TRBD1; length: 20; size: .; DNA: TGTGCCAGCAGCGTAGATGGGACAGGGACAGAGAGGGCATATCTGGAGACCCAGTACTTC; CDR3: CASSVDGTGTERAYLETQYF
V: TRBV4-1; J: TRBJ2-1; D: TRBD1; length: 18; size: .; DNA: TGCGCCAGCAGCCAAGATGAGCTCGACGGGACAGCCCACAATGAGCAGTTCTTC; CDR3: CASSQDELDGTAHNEQFF
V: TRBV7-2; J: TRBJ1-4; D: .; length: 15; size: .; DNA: TGTGCCAGCAGCTTTCCCTTAGGGGCGGATGAAAAACTGTTTTTT; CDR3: CASSFPLGADEKLFF
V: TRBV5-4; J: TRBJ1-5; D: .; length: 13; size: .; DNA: TGTGCCAGCAGCCCCAATCCAGGTCAGCCCCAGCATTTT; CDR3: CASSPNPGQPQHF
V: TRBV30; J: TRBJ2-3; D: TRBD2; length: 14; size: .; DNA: TGTGCCTGCGCTAGCGGGGGGATCACAGATACGCAGTATTTT; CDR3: CACASGGITDTQYF
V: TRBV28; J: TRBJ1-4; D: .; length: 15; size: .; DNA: TGTGCCAGCAGTCAGGGATTTGCAACTAATGAAAAACTGTTTTTT; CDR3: CASSQGFATNEKLFF
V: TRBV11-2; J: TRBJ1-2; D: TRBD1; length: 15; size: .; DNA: TGTGCCAGCAGCTTAGTCAGGGACAGGGGCTATGGCTACACCTTC; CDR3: CASSLVRDRGYGYTF
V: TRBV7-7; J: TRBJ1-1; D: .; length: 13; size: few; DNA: TGTGCTAGCAGCTTAGGGCAGAACACTGAAGCTTTCTTT; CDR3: CASSLGQNTEAFF
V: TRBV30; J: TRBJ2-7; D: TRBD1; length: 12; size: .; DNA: TGTGCCTGGGCGCTGACAGGGCACGAGCAGTACTTC; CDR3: CAWALTGHEQYF
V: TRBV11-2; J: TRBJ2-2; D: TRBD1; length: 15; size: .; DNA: TGTGCCAGCAGCGAAGACAGGGGTTGGGTCGGGGAGCTGTTTTTT; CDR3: CASSEDRGWVGELFF
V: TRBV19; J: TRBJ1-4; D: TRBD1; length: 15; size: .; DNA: TGTGCCAGTAGTGGGGGACAGGGGAGGCGTGAAAAACTGTTTTTT; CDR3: CASSGGQGRREKLFF
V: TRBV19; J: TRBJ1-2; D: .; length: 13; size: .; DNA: TGTGCCAGTAGCATCGACAGAGACTATGGCTACACCTTC; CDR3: CASSIDRDYGYTF
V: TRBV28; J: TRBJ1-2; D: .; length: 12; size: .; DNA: TGTGCCAGCAACAGGGATCGCTATGGCTACACCTTC; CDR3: CASNRDRYGYTF
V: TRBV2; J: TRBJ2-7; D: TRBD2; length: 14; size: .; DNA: TGTGCCAGCACCTCCGGGACTAGCGACTACGAGCAGTACTTC; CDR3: CASTSGTSDYEQYF
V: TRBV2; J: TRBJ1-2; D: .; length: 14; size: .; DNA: TGTGCCAGCAGGGCAGGGATTACGATCTATGGCTACACCTTC; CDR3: CASRAGITIYGYTF
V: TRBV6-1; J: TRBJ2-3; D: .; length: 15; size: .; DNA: TGTGCCAGCATCCTTCGCTACCAGGTCGCAGATACGCAGTATTTT; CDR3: CASILRYQVADTQYF
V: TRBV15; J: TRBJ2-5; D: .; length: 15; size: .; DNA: TGTGCCACCAGCAGAGGAGCGGCTGCCGGGGAGACCCAGTACTTC; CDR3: CATSRGAAAGETQYF
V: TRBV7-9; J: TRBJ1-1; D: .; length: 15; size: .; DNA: TGTGCCAGCAGCTTAGCTGGAGGCTTGAACACTGAAGCTTTCTTT; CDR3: CASSLAGGLNTEAFF
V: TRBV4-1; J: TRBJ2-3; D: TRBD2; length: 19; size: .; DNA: TGCGCCAGCAGCCAAGGAGGGGGGACTAGCGGGAGTCGGGCAGATACGCAGTATTTT; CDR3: CASSQGGGTSGSRADTQYF
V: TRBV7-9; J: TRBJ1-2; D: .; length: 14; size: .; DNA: TGTGCCAGCAGCTTAAGACTAACCGCCCGGGGCTACACCTTC; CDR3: CASSLRLTARGYTF
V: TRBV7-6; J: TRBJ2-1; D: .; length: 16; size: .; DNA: TGTGCCAGCACCCCATCGTACAGCGGTTCCTACAATGAGCAGTTCTTC; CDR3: CASTPSYSGSYNEQFF
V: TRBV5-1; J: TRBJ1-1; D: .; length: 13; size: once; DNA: TGCGCCAGCAGCTCACAGGAAAACACTGAAGCTTTCTTT; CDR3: CASSSQENTEAFF
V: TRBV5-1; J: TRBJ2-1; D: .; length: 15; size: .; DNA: TGCGCCAGCAGCCCAGGACAGAATAGGTGGAATGAGCAGTTCTTC; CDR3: CASSPGQNRWNEQFF
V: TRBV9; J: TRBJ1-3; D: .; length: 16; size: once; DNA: TGTGCCAGCAGCGCGGGGGGGGGTGGACCTGGAAACACCATATATTTT; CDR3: CASSAGGGGPGNTIYF
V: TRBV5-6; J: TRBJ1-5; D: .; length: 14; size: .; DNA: TGTGCCAGCAGCTTGCTTACAGGGTTCCAGCCCCAGCATTTT; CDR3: CASSLLTGFQPQHF
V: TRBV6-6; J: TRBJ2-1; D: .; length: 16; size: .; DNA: TGTGCCAGCAGTACCCCCCGTGGCGGGAAAACGGATGAGCAGTTCTTC; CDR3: CASSTPRGGKTDEQFF
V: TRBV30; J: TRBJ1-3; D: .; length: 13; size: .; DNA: TGTGCCTGGACCTCCCGTGAACTCCACACCATATATTTT; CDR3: CAWTSRELHTIYF
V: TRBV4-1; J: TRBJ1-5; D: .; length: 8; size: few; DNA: TGCGCCAGCAGCCAATTCGGGTTT; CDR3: CASSQFGF
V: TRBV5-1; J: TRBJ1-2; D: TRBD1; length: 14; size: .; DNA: TGCGCCAGCAGCCCGGGACAGGGGCCCTATGGCTACACCTTC; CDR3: CASSPGQGPYGYTF
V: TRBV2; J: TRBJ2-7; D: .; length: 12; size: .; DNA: TGTGCCAGCAACCCAACAGGGTACGAGCAGTACTTC; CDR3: CASNPTGYEQYF
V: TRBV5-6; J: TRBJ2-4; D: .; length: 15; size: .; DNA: TGTGCCAGCAGCCCGGCGGGGACCACAGGAAACATTCAGTACTTC; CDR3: CASSPAGTTGNIQYF
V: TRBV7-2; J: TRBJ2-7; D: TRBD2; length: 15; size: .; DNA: TGTGCCAGCAGCTTAGAATTCGGGGGGGCCAACGAGCAGTACTTC; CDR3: CASSLEFGGANEQYF
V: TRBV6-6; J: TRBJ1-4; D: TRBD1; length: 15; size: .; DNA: TGTGCCAGCAGTTACTCACAGGGGGCCAGTGAAAAACTGTTTTTT; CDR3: CASSYSQGASEKLFF
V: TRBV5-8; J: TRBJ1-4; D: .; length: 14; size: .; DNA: TGTGCCAGCAGCTTATGGGGGCCTAATGAAAAACTGTTTTTT; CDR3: CASSLWGPNEKLFF
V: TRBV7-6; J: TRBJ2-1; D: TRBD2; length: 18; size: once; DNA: TGTGCCAGCAGCTTAGCGATCAGCCCGACTAGCGGGACTAATGAGCAGTTCTTC; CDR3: CASSLAISPTSGTNEQFF
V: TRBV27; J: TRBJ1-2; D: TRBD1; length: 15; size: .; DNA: TGTGCCAGCAGGTTAAGACAGGGGGCGCATCAAGGCTACACCTTC; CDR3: CASRLRQGAHQGYTF
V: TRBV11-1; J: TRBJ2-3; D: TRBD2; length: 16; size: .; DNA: TGTGCCAGCAGCTTATGGGTAGCGGGAGGCACAGATACGCAGTATTTT; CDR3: CASSLWVAGGTDTQYF
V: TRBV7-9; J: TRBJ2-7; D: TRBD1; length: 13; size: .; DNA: TGTGCCACCCGGACAGGCAACTCCTACGAGCAGTACTTC; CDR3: CATRTGNSYEQYF
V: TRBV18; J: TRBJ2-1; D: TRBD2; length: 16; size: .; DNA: TGTGCCAGCTCATCCACCCCGGGACTAGCGGGATGGGAGCAGTTCTTC; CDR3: CASSSTPGLAGWEQFF
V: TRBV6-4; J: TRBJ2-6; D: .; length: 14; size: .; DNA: TGTGCCACCCGGTCGTGGTCTGGGGCCAACGTCCTGACTTTC; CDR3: CATRSWSGANVLTF
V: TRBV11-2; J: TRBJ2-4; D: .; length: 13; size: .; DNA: TGTGCCAGCAGCTTAGGGGGCGAATACATTCAGTACTTC; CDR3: CASSLGGEYIQYF
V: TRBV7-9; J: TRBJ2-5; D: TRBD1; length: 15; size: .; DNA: TGTGCCAGCAGCTTAGTGGGGACAGGGTACGAGACCCAGTACTTC; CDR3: CASSLVGTGYETQYF
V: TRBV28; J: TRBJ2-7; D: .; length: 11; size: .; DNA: TGTGCCAGCACCCAGGGCTACGAGCAGTACTTC; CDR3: CASTQGYEQYF
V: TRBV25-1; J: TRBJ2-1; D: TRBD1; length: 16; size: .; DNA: TGTGCCAGCAGTGAGCCGACAGGGGGCTTTTACAATGAGCAGTTCTTC; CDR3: CASSEPTGGFYNEQFF
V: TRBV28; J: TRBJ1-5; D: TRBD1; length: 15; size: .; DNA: TGTGCCAGCAGTTTAAGAGACAGGGGGTGGCAGCCCCAGCATTTT; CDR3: CASSLRDRGWQPQHF
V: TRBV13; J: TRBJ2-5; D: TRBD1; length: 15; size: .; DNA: TGTGCCAGCAGCTTAACAGGGACAGGGGGAGAGACCCAGTACTTC; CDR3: CASSLTGTGGETQYF
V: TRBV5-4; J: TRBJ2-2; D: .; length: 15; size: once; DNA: TGTGCCAGCAGCTCAGGACATCCGAACACCGGGGAGCTGTTTTTT; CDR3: CASSSGHPNTGELFF
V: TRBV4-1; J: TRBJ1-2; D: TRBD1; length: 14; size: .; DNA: TGCGCCAGCAGCCCCAGGACAGGGAACTATGGCTACACCTTC; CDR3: CASSPRTGNYGYTF
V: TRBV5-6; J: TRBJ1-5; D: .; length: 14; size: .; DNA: TGTGCCAGCAGCTTGGTATCTAGCAATCAGCCCCAGCATTTT; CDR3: CASSLVSSNQPQHF
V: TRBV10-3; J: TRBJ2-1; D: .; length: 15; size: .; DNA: TGTGCCATCGATCGGGGATTAAGCTCCTACAATGAGCAGTTCTTC; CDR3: CAIDRGLSSYNEQFF
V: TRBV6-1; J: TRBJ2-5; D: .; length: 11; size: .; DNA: TGTGCCAGCCGACAGGAAGAGACCCAGTACTTC; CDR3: CASRQEETQYF
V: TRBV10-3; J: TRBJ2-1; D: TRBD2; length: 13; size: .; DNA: TGTGCCATCGGGACTAGCGGGGTTAATGAGCAGTTCTTC; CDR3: CAIGTSGVNEQFF
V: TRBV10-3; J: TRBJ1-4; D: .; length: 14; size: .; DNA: TGTGCCATCAGTGAGAGGGGAACTAATGAAAAACTGTTTTTT; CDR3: CAISERGTNEKLFF
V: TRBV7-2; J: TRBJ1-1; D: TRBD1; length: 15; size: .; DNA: TGTGCCAGCAGCTCCCAAGGGACAGCGAACACTGAAGCTTTCTTT; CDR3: CASSSQGTANTEAFF
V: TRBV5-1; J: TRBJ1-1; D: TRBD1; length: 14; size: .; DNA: TGCGCCAGCAGCTTATTACAGGGGGTCACTGAAGCTTTCTTT; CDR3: CASSLLQGVTEAFF
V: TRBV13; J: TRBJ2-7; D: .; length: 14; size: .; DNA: TGTGCCAGCAGCTTAGAGGGGAGGAAGATCGAGCAGTACTTC; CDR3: CASSLEGRKIEQYF
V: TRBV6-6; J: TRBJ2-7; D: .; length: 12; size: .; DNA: TGTGCCAGCAGTTTTCAGATATACGAGCAGTACTTC; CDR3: CASSFQIYEQYF